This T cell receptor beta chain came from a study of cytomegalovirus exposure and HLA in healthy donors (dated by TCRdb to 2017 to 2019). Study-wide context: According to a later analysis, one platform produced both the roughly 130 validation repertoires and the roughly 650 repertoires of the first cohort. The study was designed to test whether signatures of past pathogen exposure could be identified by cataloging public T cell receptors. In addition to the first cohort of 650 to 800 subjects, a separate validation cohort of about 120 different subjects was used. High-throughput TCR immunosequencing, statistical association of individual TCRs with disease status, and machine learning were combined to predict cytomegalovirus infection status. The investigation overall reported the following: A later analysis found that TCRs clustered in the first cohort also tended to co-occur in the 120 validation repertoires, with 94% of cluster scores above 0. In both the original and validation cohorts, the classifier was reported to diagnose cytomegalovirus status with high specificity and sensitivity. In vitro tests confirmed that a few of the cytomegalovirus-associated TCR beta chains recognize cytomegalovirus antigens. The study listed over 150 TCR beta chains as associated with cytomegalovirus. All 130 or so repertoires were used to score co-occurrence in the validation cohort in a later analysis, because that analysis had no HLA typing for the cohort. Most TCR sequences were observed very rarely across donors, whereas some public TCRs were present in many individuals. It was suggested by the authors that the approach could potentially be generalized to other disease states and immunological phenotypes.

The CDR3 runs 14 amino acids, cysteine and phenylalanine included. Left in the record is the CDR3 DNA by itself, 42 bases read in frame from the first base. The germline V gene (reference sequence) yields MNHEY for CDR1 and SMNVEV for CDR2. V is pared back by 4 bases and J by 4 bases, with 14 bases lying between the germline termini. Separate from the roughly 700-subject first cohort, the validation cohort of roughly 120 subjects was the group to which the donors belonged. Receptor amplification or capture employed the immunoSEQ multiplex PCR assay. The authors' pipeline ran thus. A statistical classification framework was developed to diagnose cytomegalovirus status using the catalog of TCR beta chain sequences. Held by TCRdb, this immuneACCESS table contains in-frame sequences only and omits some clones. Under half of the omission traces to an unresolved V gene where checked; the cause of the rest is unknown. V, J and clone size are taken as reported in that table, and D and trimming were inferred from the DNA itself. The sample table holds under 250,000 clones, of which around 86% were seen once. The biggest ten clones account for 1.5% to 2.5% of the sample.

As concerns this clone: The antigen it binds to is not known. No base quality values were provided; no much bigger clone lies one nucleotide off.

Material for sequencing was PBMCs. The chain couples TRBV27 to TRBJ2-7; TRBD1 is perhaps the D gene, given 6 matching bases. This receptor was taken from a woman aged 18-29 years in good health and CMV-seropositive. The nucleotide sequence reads TGTGCCAGCAGTTCCTACAGGGCTGAGTACGAGCAGTACTTC. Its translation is CASSSYRAEYEQYF.